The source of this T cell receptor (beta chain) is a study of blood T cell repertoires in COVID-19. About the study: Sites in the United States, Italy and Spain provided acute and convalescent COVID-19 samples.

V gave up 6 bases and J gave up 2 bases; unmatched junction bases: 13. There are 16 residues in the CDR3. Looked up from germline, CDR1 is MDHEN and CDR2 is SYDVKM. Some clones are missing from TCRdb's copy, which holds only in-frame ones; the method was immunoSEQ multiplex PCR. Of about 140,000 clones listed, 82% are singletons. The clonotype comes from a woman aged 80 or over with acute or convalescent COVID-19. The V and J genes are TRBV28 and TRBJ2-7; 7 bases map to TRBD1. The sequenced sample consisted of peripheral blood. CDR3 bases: TGTGCCAGCAGCGCCGACCGGGACAGATTAACCTACGAGCAGTACTTC. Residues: CASSADRDRLTYEQYF.